This T cell receptor beta chain originates from a study of shared clonotypes between healthy human individuals. Per the germline V gene, CDR1 is SGHKS and CDR2 is YYEKEE (reference sequence). V was pared by 2 bases and J by 2 bases, with 4 bases of the junction left unmatched. The CDR3 spans 14 residues. Genomic DNA (from each subset) was split evenly across several immunoSEQ plates. TCRdb keeps only in-frame clones here, not all; method: immunoSEQ multiplex PCR. The sample holds fewer than 2.5 million clones, 93% seen once. The sequence was collected from a man between 18 and 35 years old in good health. Some clones in this sample may be carry-over from other donors' samples. Sequenced sample: naive CD4+ T cells from PBMCs. Subset described: CD45RA+ positively selected. The V call is TRBV5-5, the J call TRBJ2-7; 7 nucleotides match TRBD2. CDR3 protein: CASSLPSGTYEQYF. For the CDR3, the DNA is TGTGCCAGCAGCTTACCTAGCGGTACCTACGAGCAGTACTTC.